These 22 T cell receptor beta chains originate from one sample sequenced in a study of control samples from healthy donors and cancer patients. The repertoire was sequenced with immunoSEQ multiplex PCR; TCRdb's copy has only in-frame clones and lacks some. Seen here are 150,000 or so clones, over 85% observed once, and the top ten hold approximately 12%. Material: blood. The receptors originated from a man under 40 in good health.

V is TRBV6-1 and J is TRBJ2-2; 8 positions match TRBD2. The germline CDR1 and CDR2 sequences are MNHNS and SASEGT. Losses at the gene ends were 1 base for V and 7 bases for J; bases not matched to a gene: 5. This CDR3 is built from 15 residues. CDR3: CASSEVAGSSGELFF. CDR3 sequence (DNA): TGTGCCAGCAGTGAAGTAGCGGGGTCCAGCGGGGAGCTGTTTTTT.

This clone has more than one count but fewer than ten. The chain carries TRBV7-9 and TRBJ1-5; D is undetermined. The CDR3 totals 14 residues. Trimming removed 3 bases at V and 3 bases at J, with 9 bases between. The germline V gene has CDR1 SEHNR and CDR2 FQNEAQ (reference sequence). The CDR3 sequence: CASSLEQNNQPQHF. CDR3 nucleotides: TGTGCCAGCAGCTTGGAGCAGAACAATCAGCCCCAGCATTTT.

The J gene is TRBJ2-2, the V gene TRBV6-5; tentatively, D is TRBD1 or TRBD2 (5 bases each). The CDR3 contains 15 residues. Germline loops: CDR1 MNHEY, CDR2 SVGAGI. Between the trimmed V and J ends, which lost 7 bases and 5 bases, there was a span of 17 bases. CDR3 in amino acids: CASTPREWGTGELFF. In DNA form, the CDR3 reads TGTGCCAGCACCCCAAGGGAGTGGGGGACCGGGGAGCTGTTTTTT.

The genes are TRBV7-9 and TRBJ2-7, with D perhaps assigned TRBD1 or TRBD2 (6 bases each). V lost 5 bases, J lost 6 bases, and 11 bases lay in between. This CDR3 has 12 residues. CDR1 and CDR2 (germline): SEHNR, FQNEAQ (reference sequence). The CDR3 reads CASSPQGGEQYF. The CDR3 DNA sequence: TGTGCCAGCAGCCCACAGGGAGGCGAGCAGTACTTC. The complete variable domain, with remaining parts taken from reference TRBV7-9 and TRBJ2-7, reads DTGVSQNPRHKITKRGQNVTFRCDPISEHNRLYWYRQTLGQGPEFLTYFQNEAQLEKSRLLSDRFSAERPKGSFSTLEIQRTEQGDSAMYLCASSPQGGEQYFGPGTRLTVT.

V gene TRBV6-5 combines with J gene TRBJ1-2; 7 bases match TRBD1. This CDR3 is 14 amino acids long. CDR1 and CDR2 (germline): MNHEY, SVGAGI. Trimming at V came to 4 bases and at J to 0 bases, leaving 2 bases not matched to a gene. The CDR3 sequence is CASSWTGANYGYTF. CDR3 in DNA: TGTGCCAGCAGTTGGACAGGAGCTAACTATGGCTACACCTTC.

V and J are TRBV4-1 and TRBJ2-2; TRBD2 might be the D (6 bases). The germline CDR1 and CDR2 sequences are MGHRA and YSYEKL. The V and J ends lost 3 bases and 7 bases respectively, with 15 bases between them. The CDR3 runs to 15 residues. CDR3: CASSQIAEVFGELFF. CDR3 in DNA: TGCGCCAGCAGCCAGATAGCGGAGGTTTTCGGGGAGCTGTTTTTT.

The chain couples TRBV10-1 to TRBJ1-3; 7 positions match TRBD1. The trim removed 5 bases at V and 7 bases at J, leaving 14 bases unmatched. Germline V gene lookup returns CDR1 WNHNN and CDR2 SYGVQD (reference sequence). This CDR3 comprises 16 residues. CDR3 DNA sequence: TGCGCCAGCAGTTTAGGACAGGACCTGAATGGGAACACCATATATTTT. Translated, it gives CASSLGQDLNGNTIYF.

The gene calls are TRBV29-1 and TRBJ1-1; D perhaps matches TRBD1 (5 bases). The CDR3 runs to 14 residues. Germline lookup yields CDR1 SQVTM and CDR2 ANQGSEA. Trimming removed 7 bases from V and 0 bases from J, with 15 bases in between. CDR3 region: CSAGVGTVNTEAFF. The CDR3 bases are TGCAGCGCCGGGGTGGGGACGGTGAACACTGAAGCTTTCTTT. The variable domain in full, completed from reference TRBV29-1 and TRBJ1-1, reads SAVISQKPSRDICQRGTSLTIQCQVDSQVTMMFWYRQQPGQSLTLIATANQGSEATYESGFVIDKFPISRPNLTFSTLTVSNMSPEDSSIYLCSAGVGTVNTEAFFGQGTRLTVV.

This chain connects TRBV7-2 to TRBJ1-1; D perhaps matches TRBD1 (5 bases). Germline V CDR1 and CDR2: SGHTA, FQGNSA. The CDR3 is 16 amino acids. Trimming removed 4 bases at V and 5 bases at J, with 20 bases between. The CDR3 sequence: CASSSQNSGTGTEAFF. The CDR3 DNA sequence: TGTGCCAGCAGCTCACAGAACTCTGGGACGGGGACTGAAGCTTTCTTT.

The chain has TRBV7-2 and TRBJ2-2; TRBD2 aligns across 10 bases. The V and J ends lost 5 bases and 7 bases, in that order; junction bases with no gene match: 10. CDR3 length: 16 residues. Per germline, CDR1 SGHTA and CDR2 FQGNSA. The CDR3 DNA reads TGTGCCAGCAGCACGGGCAGCGGGGGGGCCAACGGGGAGCTGTTTTTT. Amino acid sequence: CASSTGSGGANGELFF.

The chain has TRBV12-2 and TRBJ1-2. TRBV12-2 is a documented pseudogene. This CDR3 has 16 amino acids. CDR3 amino acids: CASRLDAGGQNYGYTF. The CDR3, as DNA: TGTGCAAGTCGCTTAGATGCTGGGGGGCAGAACTATGGCTACACCTTC.

This clone has a handful of counts. The rearrangement joins TRBV12-3 or TRBV12-4 to TRBJ1-1; weak D call: TRBD1 (5 bases). V was trimmed by 6 bases and J by 9 bases, leaving 17 bases between them. The CDR3 is made up of 13 amino acids. In DNA, the CDR3 is TGTGCCAGCAGATCCCGACAGAGCATTAAAGCTTTCTTT. This sequence encodes CASRSRQSIKAFF.

J is TRBJ2-7 and V is TRBV24-1, with D hard to call. The CDR3 length is 9 residues. Trimming shortened V by 11 bases and J by 3 bases, and 4 bases separated the two germline ends. From germline, CDR1 is KGHDR and CDR2 SFDVKD. The CDR3 reads CAKDYEQYF. DNA for the CDR3: TGTGCCAAGGACTACGAGCAGTACTTC.

V is TRBV28 and J is TRBJ2-1, with 8 bases matching TRBD2. Germline V lookup: CDR1 MDHEN, CDR2 SYDVKM. V lost 1 base, J lost 9 bases, and 11 bases stayed unmatched. This CDR3 contains 16 residues. In DNA, the CDR3 is TGTGCCAGCAGTTTATTAACGGGAGGGAGGGGCCTTGAGCAGTTCTTC. Protein product: CASSLLTGGRGLEQFF.

The chain recombines TRBV28 with TRBJ2-3; maybe TRBD1 (6 bases). This CDR3 spans 13 amino acids. The germline CDR1 and CDR2 sequences are MDHEN and SYDVKM. V was cut by 6 bases and J by 3 bases, with 10 bases left in between. The CDR3 DNA reads as TGTGCCAGCAGGTTCACAGGGACAGATACGCAGTATTTT. This sequence encodes CASRFTGTDTQYF.

The genes are TRBV19 and TRBJ1-6; no reliable D call. V gave up 4 bases and J gave up 8 bases, with 6 bases separating them. The length of the CDR3 is 12 residues. CDR1 and CDR2 from the germline V gene are LNHDA and SQIVND (reference sequence). The CDR3 DNA follows: TGTGCCAGTAGTACTCGTGATTCACCCCTCCACTTT. Translation gives CASSTRDSPLHF.

A single count supports this clone. V is TRBV2 and J is TRBJ2-1, with 7 bases fitting TRBD2. This CDR3 is 13 amino acids long. The V gene end was trimmed by 7 bases and the J gene end by 5 bases; junction bases not matched to a gene: 5. CDR1 and CDR2 from the germline V gene are SNHLY and FYNNEI. The CDR3 region has the DNA TGTGCCAGCATTGGGACTACCAACAATGAGCAGTTCTTC. It translates to CASIGTTNNEQFF.

This chain connects TRBV2 to TRBJ2-7; D is perhaps TRBD1 (6 bases). CDR3 size: 14 residues. Trimming pared 10 bases from V and 0 bases from J, leaving 16 bases between. CDR1 SNHLY and CDR2 FYNNEI come from the germline V gene. CDR3 region: CATAQGRNSYEQYF. For the CDR3, the DNA is TGTGCCACCGCACAGGGAAGGAACTCCTACGAGCAGTACTTC.

The rearrangement joins TRBV7-9 to TRBJ2-3; 9 nucleotides agree with TRBD2. The V and J ends lost 5 bases and 6 bases, in that order; junction bases with no gene match: 9. The CDR3 extends over 15 amino acids. The germline gives CDR1 SEHNR, CDR2 FQNEAQ (reference sequence). The DNA of the CDR3 is TGTGCCAGCAGCACAAAAGCGGGAGGAGGGGATACGCAGTATTTT. Residues: CASSTKAGGGDTQYF. The full variable domain, completed using reference TRBV7-9 and TRBJ2-3, is DTGVSQNPRHKITKRGQNVTFRCDPISEHNRLYWYRQTLGQGPEFLTYFQNEAQLEKSRLLSDRFSAERPKGSFSTLEIQRTEQGDSAMYLCASSTKAGGGDTQYFGPGTRLTVL.

The V gene is TRBV4-3, the J gene TRBJ2-1; TRBD2 aligns across 12 bases. This CDR3 region has 15 residues. J lost 4 bases, V lost 4 bases, and 2 bases had no gene match. Germline V gene data show CDR1 as LGHNA and CDR2 as YSLEER. Here the CDR3 reads CASSPGTSGYNEQFF. DNA of the CDR3: TGCGCCAGCAGCCCTGGGACTAGCGGGTACAATGAGCAGTTCTTC.

This clone was found once. The chain uses TRBV5-4 and TRBJ2-2; no definite D call. CDR1 is SGHNT and CDR2 is YYREEE in the germline V gene (reference sequence). This CDR3 is built from 12 residues. Trimming stripped 4 bases from V and 6 bases from J, with 7 bases between. For the CDR3, the DNA is TGTGCCAGCAGCGGACGTTCCGGGGAGCTGTTTTTT. Translating gives CASSGRSGELFF.

J is TRBJ2-1 and V is TRBV28; D not resolved. The ends were cut back, 5 bases at V and 0 bases at J, with 8 bases in the middle. CDR1 is MDHEN and CDR2 is SYDVKM in the germline V gene. This CDR3 has 14 residues. DNA for the CDR3: TGTGCCAGCAGTCTGGTGGGCTCCTACAATGAGCAGTTCTTC. It is translated as CASSLVGSYNEQFF.